This is a list of T cell receptor beta chains from one sample in a study of blood T cell repertoires in COVID-19. Profiled with immunoSEQ multiplex PCR; TCRdb holds only in-frame clones, not every one. Of about 260,000 clones in the sample, 80% to 90% were seen once. Sequenced input: PBMCs or T cells enriched from blood (not recorded which). These receptor sequences come from a woman between 18 and 29 years old who had recovered from COVID-19. Both conserved end residues are part of each CDR3.

v_call	j_call	cdr3_aa
TRBV24-1	TRBJ1-6	CATSDTMTGGVYSPLHF
TRBV23-1	TRBJ1-1	CASSSLDRGHTEAFF
TRBV5-4	TRBJ1-6	CASTGGRNSPLHF
TRBV5-1	TRBJ1-2	CASSWGDRSEEGYTF
TRBV5-1	TRBJ2-7	CASSRLESSGGTYEQYF
TRBV28	TRBJ1-1	CASKPRGTEAFF
TRBV24-1	TRBJ2-1	CATSAASRGFRQWEQFF
TRBV18	TRBJ1-1	CASSPPLTGAILNTEAFF
TRBV27	TRBJ1-2	CASSINRQGSDGYTF
TRBV7-8	TRBJ2-1	CASSLEGWEYNEQFF
TRBV9	TRBJ1-3	CASSVGQTSGNTIYF
TRBV24-1	TRBJ2-1	CATSDPREAGGRNEQFF
TRBV10-3	TRBJ1-6	CAISDQGGGDSPLHF
TRBV20-1	TRBJ2-5	CSASLAGEPGQETQYF
TRBV28	TRBJ2-1	CASSPLSSGGGDEQFF
TRBV19	TRBJ1-2	CASQSIRDTPRHGYTF
TRBV12-5	TRBJ1-1	CASGLVSAGNTEAFF
TRBV10-3	TRBJ2-1	CAIRTSGGYYNEQFF
TRBV10-3	TRBJ2-3	CAISGGLAGDTDTQYF
TRBV2	TRBJ2-4	CASSDRGRWDIQYF
TRBV5-4	TRBJ1-1	CASSLPSQGNTEAFF
TRBV27	TRBJ2-1	CASGLAGGQYEQFF
TRBV15	TRBJ1-2	CATSRGQFYGYTF
TRBV5-1	TRBJ2-1	CASSLPGAYEQFF
TRBV2	TRBJ1-5	CASRGQGNDQPQHF
TRBV4-1	TRBJ2-7	CASSQPGSGGRYEQYF
TRBV7-8	TRBJ1-1	CASSNDSPGTEAFF
TRBV4-1	TRBJ2-2	CASSQDRPVGELFF
TRBV7-2	TRBJ2-7	CASSLRVQPYEQYF
TRBV14	TRBJ1-2	CASGRLRGYTF
TRBV18	TRBJ1-2	CASSPEAGWGYTF
TRBV3-1/TRBV3-2	TRBJ1-5	CASSPQGAGGNQPQHF
TRBV14	TRBJ1-3	CASRRSGGTAIYF
TRBV6-5	TRBJ1-1	CASSFPGFTAFF
TRBV6-5	TRBJ2-7	CASRARGHDEQYF
TRBV7-6	TRBJ1-4	CASSPGGAGEKLFF
TRBV28	TRBJ1-1	CATFDRNTEAFF
TRBV15	TRBJ2-7	CATSRGGSSYEQYF
TRBV6-4	TRBJ1-5	CASRADHGHGQPQHF
TRBV19	TRBJ1-1	CASSIWPQTNTEAFF
TRBV9	TRBJ2-5	CASSVTGTGMETQYF
TRBV11-2	TRBJ2-1	CASSIAGGLLNEQFF
TRBV2	TRBJ2-7	CASSVRGWYEQYF
TRBV5-1	TRBJ2-2	CASSLGVQNTGELFF